The 31 T cell receptor beta chains given below trace back to one sample, sequenced in a study of blood T cell repertoires in COVID-19. The method was immunoSEQ multiplex PCR; TCRdb's version includes in-frame clones alone and lacks a portion of them. Here the sample spans 200,000 to 250,000 clones, 83% being singletons. Source material: peripheral blood. The receptors shown here come from a woman in her 30s with COVID-19, enrolled during active disease.

CDR3 nucleotides: TGTGCCAGCAGCTTGTTTGTCCGCAGGACGAACACCGGGGAGCTGTTTTTT. This encodes CASSLFVRRTNTGELFF. This chain joins TRBV5-4 and TRBJ2-2; no clear D gene. This CDR3 region has 17 residues. Per germline, CDR1 SGHNT and CDR2 YYREEE (reference sequence). Trimming removed 1 base at V and 0 bases at J, with 13 bases between.

The chain employs TRBV9 and TRBJ2-1; 14 nucleotides align to TRBD2. This CDR3 has 17 residues. Germline values: CDR1 SGDLS, CDR2 YYNGEE. Unmatched junction bases numbered 1, after V lost 2 bases and J lost 0 bases. CDR3 amino acids: CASSVGTSGSSYNEQFF. The CDR3 DNA follows: TGTGCCAGCAGCGTTGGGACTAGCGGGAGCTCCTACAATGAGCAGTTCTTC.

This clone was seen a single time. The chain couples TRBV30 to TRBJ2-1; D may be TRBD2 (6 bases). This CDR3 comprises 16 residues. The V gene's germline CDR1 is GTSNPN and CDR2 SVGIG (reference sequence). The V and J ends lost 4 bases and 4 bases respectively, with 20 bases between them. The CDR3 sequence: CAWIRRGSLRYNEQFF. Here the CDR3 DNA reads TGTGCCTGGATCAGGCGGGGCTCTTTACGGTACAATGAGCAGTTCTTC.

The chain uses TRBV6-1 and TRBJ1-2; 8 bases map to TRBD1. The germline V gene encodes CDR1 MNHNS and CDR2 SASEGT. This CDR3 comprises 14 residues. Trimming removed 1 base from V and 6 bases from J; junction bases left unmatched: 4. The CDR3 sequence: CASSEDRGVHGYTF. CDR3 coding DNA: TGTGCCAGCAGTGAAGACAGGGGGGTCCATGGCTACACCTTC.

The chain carries TRBV6-2 or TRBV6-3 and TRBJ1-1; possibly TRBD1 for D (6 bases). This CDR3 comprises 12 residues. Germline assignment: CDR1 MNHEY and CDR2 SVGEGT. V dropped 6 bases and J dropped 10 bases, with 15 bases sitting between them. This CDR3 reads CASSTTGTRAFF. The CDR3 DNA reads TGTGCCAGCAGCACCACAGGGACCCGAGCTTTCTTT.

CDR3 nucleotides: TGTGCCAGCAGTGCTACAGGGATGTCCACCGGGGAGCTGTTTTTT. Encoded protein: CASSATGMSTGELFF. The chain carries TRBV6-4 and TRBJ2-2; D is perhaps TRBD1 (6 bases). V was shortened by 4 bases and J by 4 bases, with 13 bases between the two germline ends. CDR1 is MRHNA and CDR2 is SNTAGT in the germline V gene. This CDR3 region has 15 residues.

A few counts support this clone. V gene TRBV2 combines with J gene TRBJ1-6; D is undetermined. Deletions cut 5 bases from V and 7 bases from J, with 15 bases between. Germline-derived CDR1 and CDR2 are SNHLY and FYNNEI. This CDR3 is 15 amino acids long. This CDR3 reads CASSPGGLRNSPLHF. The CDR3 DNA reads as TGTGCCAGCAGTCCCGGCGGACTGAGAAATTCACCCCTCCACTTT.

V gene TRBV29-1 combines with J gene TRBJ1-1; D not resolved. The length of the CDR3 is 12 residues. V dropped 4 bases and J dropped 5 bases, with 11 bases sitting between them. CDR1 and CDR2 from the germline V gene are SQVTM and ANQGSEA. The CDR3 DNA is TGCAGCGTTGGGTTCACGGAGACTGAAGCTTTCTTT. It codes for CSVGFTETEAFF.

The CDR3 bases are TGCGCCAGCAGCTTGCCGGACAGGGGGAACACTGAAGCTTTCTTT. Protein: CASSLPDRGNTEAFF. The chain links TRBV5-1 to TRBJ1-1, with TRBD1 matching 9 bases. The germline gives CDR1 SGHRS, CDR2 YFSETQ. The junction had 2 bases not matched to a gene; V was cut back by 1 base and J by 1 base. This CDR3 is built from 15 residues.

This clone was recorded once. This chain connects TRBV9 to TRBJ2-7; 8 nucleotides line up with TRBD1. Germline-derived CDR1 and CDR2 are SGDLS and YYNGEE. The V gene end was trimmed by 0 bases and the J gene end by 0 bases; junction bases not matched to a gene: 2. The length of the CDR3 is 15 residues. For the CDR3, the DNA is TGTGCCAGCAGCGTAGGACAGGGGTTCTCCTACGAGCAGTACTTC. Amino acids: CASSVGQGFSYEQYF.

This chain links TRBV7-9 with TRBJ1-4, with 7 bases lining up with TRBD1. The V gene end was trimmed by 4 bases and the J gene end by 2 bases; junction bases not matched to a gene: 4. CDR3 length: 15 residues. Germline assignment: CDR1 SEHNR and CDR2 FQNEAQ (reference sequence). CDR3 DNA sequence: TGTGCCAGCAGCTCCCACAGGGGTACTAATGAAAAACTGTTTTTT. It is translated as CASSSHRGTNEKLFF.

V gene TRBV9 combines with J gene TRBJ1-1, with TRBD1 as a possible D gene (5 bases). This CDR3 is built from 15 residues. V was cut by 4 bases and J by 2 bases, with 15 bases left in between. From germline, CDR1 is SGDLS and CDR2 YYNGEE. The CDR3 bases are TGTGCCAGCAGCACGCAAGGGGAACCTAACACTGAAGCTTTCTTT. It encodes CASSTQGEPNTEAFF. Variable domain in full (rest from reference TRBV9 and TRBJ1-1): DSGVTQTPKHLITATGQRVTLRCSPRSGDLSVYWYQQSLDQGLQFLIQYYNGEERAKGNILERFSAQQFPDLHSELNLSSLELGDSALYFCASSTQGEPNTEAFFGQGTRLTVV.

V gene TRBV2 combines with J gene TRBJ2-6; no definite D call. Per the germline V gene, CDR1 is SNHLY and CDR2 is FYNNEI. Deletions cut 3 bases from V and 0 bases from J, with 3 bases between. The CDR3 runs 14 residues. CDR3 sequence (DNA): TGTGCCAGCAGTGACCTCTCTGGGGCCAACGTCCTGACTTTC. This sequence encodes CASSDLSGANVLTF.

This clone was seen a single time. The chain is built from TRBV5-5 and TRBJ1-5, with a tentative D call TRBD1 (6 bases). The germline V gene has CDR1 SGHKS and CDR2 YYEKEE (reference sequence). Deletions cut 0 bases from V and 3 bases from J, with 19 bases between. The CDR3 contains 18 residues. The CDR3 protein is CASSLEQGGVGNNQPQHF. In DNA form, the CDR3 reads TGTGCCAGCAGCTTGGAACAGGGAGGGGTTGGTAACAATCAGCCCCAGCATTTT. The variable domain in full, with the rest retrieved from reference TRBV5-5 and TRBJ1-5, is DAGVTQSPTHLIKTRGQQVTLRCSPISGHKSVSWYQQVLGQGPQFIFQYYEKEERGRGNFPDRFSARQFPNYSSELNVNALLLGDSALYLCASSLEQGGVGNNQPQHFGDGTRLSIL.

Written as DNA, the CDR3 is TGCGCCAGCAGCCAAGATTTAGCGGGGGCCCTCAGGACCCAGTACTTC. It encodes CASSQDLAGALRTQYF. The chain uses TRBV4-3 and TRBJ2-5; 9 bases are shared with TRBD2. The CDR3 has 16 amino acids. Germline CDR1 LGHNA, CDR2 YSLEER. V lost 0 bases to trimming and J lost 7 bases; unmatched junction nucleotides: 9.

This clone showed up just once. V usage is TRBV2 and J usage is TRBJ1-2; D gene unclear. CDR3 length: 14 amino acids. V lost 7 bases, J lost 0 bases, and 12 bases lay in between. CDR1 is SNHLY and CDR2 is FYNNEI in the germline V gene. The CDR3 protein is CASTPGGSNYGYTF. CDR3 in DNA: TGTGCCAGCACCCCCGGCGGTTCTAACTATGGCTACACCTTC.

This CDR3 reads CASSDGGQGASYTF. CDR3 bases: TGTGCCAGCAGTGATGGGGGCCAGGGGGCGAGCTACACCTTC. This rearrangement joins TRBV2 to TRBJ1-2, with 8 bases matching TRBD1. Germline V gene data show CDR1 as SNHLY and CDR2 as FYNNEI. This CDR3 has 14 residues. After removal of 3 bases from V and 9 bases from J, the junction contained 9 bases not matched to a gene.

V gene TRBV5-1 combines with J gene TRBJ1-2, with 10 nucleotides matching TRBD1. The CDR3 runs 13 residues. From germline, CDR1 is SGHRS and CDR2 YFSETQ. V shed 5 bases, J shed 8 bases, and the junction held 6 bases outside the gene matches. CDR3 region: CASRGDRGGGYTF. The DNA of the CDR3 is TGCGCCAGCAGAGGGGACAGGGGAGGAGGCTACACCTTC. The variable domain in full, completed from reference TRBV5-1 and TRBJ1-2, reads KAGVTQTPRYLIKTRGQQVTLSCSPISGHRSVSWYQQTPGQGLQFLFEYFSETQRNKGNFPGRFSGRQFSNSRSEMNVSTLELGDSALYLCASRGDRGGGYTFGSGTRLTVV.

The V gene is TRBV20-1, the J gene TRBJ2-7, with TRBD1 as a possible D gene (5 bases). This CDR3 is 11 amino acids long. The V and J ends lost 3 bases and 5 bases respectively, with 8 bases between them. Germline V gene lookup returns CDR1 DFQATT and CDR2 SNEGSKA (reference sequence). CDR3 region: CSARGQDEQYF. DNA for the CDR3: TGCAGTGCTAGGGGGCAGGACGAGCAGTACTTC.

The genes are TRBV6-6 and TRBJ2-6; 12 positions match TRBD2. This CDR3 has 18 residues. V shed 5 bases and J 1 base; nucleotides not matched to a gene: 6. CDR1 and CDR2 from the germline V gene are MNHNY and SVGAGI (reference sequence). This CDR3 is CASSQASGGASGANVLTF. The CDR3, as DNA: TGTGCCAGCAGTCAGGCTAGCGGGGGGGCGTCTGGGGCCAACGTCCTGACTTTC.

V is TRBV6-1 and J is TRBJ1-2; the D gene is possibly TRBD1 (5 bases). Per the germline V gene, CDR1 is MNHNS and CDR2 is SASEGT. The CDR3 runs 16 residues. Trimming left V 1 base short and J 3 bases short, with 15 bases between. The CDR3 sequence is CASSEEGRGTYYGYTF. Here the CDR3 DNA reads TGTGCCAGCAGTGAAGAAGGAAGGGGAACTTACTATGGCTACACCTTC.

The chain is built from TRBV15 and TRBJ1-6; D remains unclear. Germline V gives CDR1 LNHNV, CDR2 YYDKDF (reference sequence). The CDR3 covers 13 residues. Trimming took off 0 bases at V and 9 bases at J, with 6 bases between the two ends. The CDR3 region has the DNA TGTGCCACCAGCAGAGATCCCTCTTCACCCCTCCACTTT. Translation gives CATSRDPSSPLHF.

V gene TRBV6-5 combines with J gene TRBJ2-5; tentative D call: TRBD2 (5 bases). CDR3 length equals 13 residues. The germline V gene encodes CDR1 MNHEY and CDR2 SVGAGI. Trimming removed 1 base at V and 2 bases at J, with 5 bases between. The DNA for the CDR3 is TGTGCCAGCAGTTACTGGGAGCAAGAGACCCAGTACTTC. It codes for CASSYWEQETQYF.

This clone was observed a single time. The chain is built from TRBV6-5 and TRBJ2-1; 11 bases are shared with TRBD2. Trimming took 6 bases from V and 0 from J; bases not matched to a gene: 1. Germline-derived CDR1 and CDR2 are MNHEY and SVGAGI. This CDR3 region has 15 residues. The CDR3 loop is CASRTSGSSYNEQFF. The CDR3 coding sequence is TGTGCCAGCAGAACTAGCGGGAGCTCCTACAATGAGCAGTTCTTC.

This chain uses TRBV7-2 with TRBJ2-2, with D unresolved. Germline V gene data show CDR1 as SGHTA and CDR2 as FQGNSA. Trimming shortened V by 2 bases and J by 1 base, and 11 bases separated the two germline ends. This CDR3 is built from 16 residues. CDR3 in DNA: TGTGCCAGCAGCTTATCGGCGGATCAGAACACCGGGGAGCTGTTTTTT. Protein: CASSLSADQNTGELFF. Full variable domain (rest looked up from reference TRBV7-2 and TRBJ2-2): GAGVSQSPSNKVTEKGKDVELRCDPISGHTALYWYRQSLGQGLEFLIYFQGNSAPDKSGLPSDRFSAERTGGSVSTLTIQRTQQEDSAVYLCASSLSADQNTGELFFGEGSRLTVL.

This clone was seen more than once but under ten times. The chain employs TRBV9 and TRBJ1-3, with 8 bases lining up with TRBD1. The length of the CDR3 is 15 residues. CDR1 is SGDLS and CDR2 is YYNGEE in the germline V gene. V lost 3 bases and J lost 2; bases outside the gene matches: 4. The DNA of the CDR3 is TGTGCCAGCAGCGGGGCGACAGGGGCTGGAAACACCATATATTTT. It is translated as CASSGATGAGNTIYF.

The chain couples TRBV5-1 to TRBJ2-1; 13 bases are a match to TRBD2. Germline CDR1 SGHRS, CDR2 YFSETQ. The CDR3 loop spans 16 amino acids. V was clipped by 1 base and J by 8 bases; unmatched bases: 6. In DNA form, the CDR3 reads TGCGCCAGCAGCTTGACTAGCGGGAGGGCCTTTTATGAGCAGTTCTTC. It specifies CASSLTSGRAFYEQFF.

The J gene is TRBJ2-5, the V gene TRBV5-4; tentatively, D is TRBD2 (6 bases). The CDR3 is 14 residues long. V lost 4 bases and J lost 2, with 12 bases in between. CDR1 and CDR2 from the germline V gene are SGHNT and YYREEE (reference sequence). The CDR3 DNA is TGTGCCAGCAGCATGGGAGGTAGTCAAGAGACCCAGTACTTC. Amino acids: CASSMGGSQETQYF.

V is TRBV27 and J is TRBJ2-2, with TRBD1 matching 10 bases. Germline loops: CDR1 MNHEY, CDR2 SMNVEV (reference sequence). The CDR3 extends over 15 amino acids. V gave up 6 bases and J gave up 4 bases; unmatched junction bases: 5. The CDR3 nucleotides are TGTGCCAGCAGGACCGGGACAGGGGCCACCGGGGAGCTGTTTTTT. This encodes CASRTGTGATGELFF.

The chain combines TRBV28 with TRBJ2-1; 11 bases agree with TRBD1. Germline values: CDR1 MDHEN, CDR2 SYDVKM. V trimming: 5 bases; J trimming: 8 bases; junction bases outside the gene matches: 8. This CDR3 contains 15 residues. CDR3 DNA: TGTGCCAGCAGTCCCCGGACAGGGGGCATCGATGAGCAGTTCTTC. The encoded protein is CASSPRTGGIDEQFF.

This clone was recorded a few times. This sequence joins TRBV19 and TRBJ1-2; possible D gene TRBD1, 5 bases. Germline V CDR1 and CDR2: LNHDA, SQIVND (reference sequence). This CDR3 has 13 amino acids. V lost 10 bases, J lost 8 bases, and 20 bases lay in between. This CDR3 reads CATKTGPLGGYTF. The DNA for the CDR3 is TGTGCCACCAAAACAGGACCTTTGGGGGGCTACACCTTC.